The next 23 T cell receptor beta chains were all read from a single sample in a study of blood T cells in healthy people across ages. The second PCR ran 7 to 11 cycles with a sample-barcoded 5' primer and J-beta primers. TCRdb redid the calling of the 5' RACE reads with MiXCR, one entry per CDR3 protein. The data contain about 1 million distinct CDR3 sequences, roughly 24% of them singletons. This sample also belongs to another study, concerning T cells of mothers and their children.

Sequenced: blood. The receptors come from a girl aged 2-10 years in good health.

The chain employs TRBV4-1 and TRBJ1-1; D perhaps matches TRBD1 (5 bases). Germline V gene data show CDR1 as MGHRA and CDR2 as YSYEKL. This CDR3 region has 14 residues. Trimming took off 2 bases at V and 4 bases at J, with 11 bases between the two ends. The CDR3 loop is CASSQPSGGTEAFF. Written as DNA, the CDR3 is TGCGCCAGCAGCCAACCCAGTGGGGGCACTGAAGCTTTCTTT.

CDR3 region: CASRSLNEQFF. CDR3 bases: TGTGCCAGCAGGTCCCTCAATGAGCAGTTCTTC. This chain links TRBV21-1 with TRBJ2-5; TRBD1, the table's D call, was not compared with the DNA. The better agreement between TRBJ2-1 and the DNA end casts doubt on the J call. TRBV21-1 has pseudogene status. The CDR3 spans 11 residues.

CDR3 sequence: CASSGSSGRAGDTGELFF. The CDR3 DNA sequence: TGTGCCAGCAGCGGATCCAGCGGGAGGGCCGGGGACACCGGGGAGCTGTTTTTT. The chain is built from TRBV9 and TRBJ2-2; 10 positions match TRBD2. Germline lookup yields CDR1 SGDLS and CDR2 YYNGEE. CDR3 length: 18 amino acids. The V gene end was trimmed by 3 bases and the J gene end by 3 bases; junction bases not matched to a gene: 11. Full variable domain (rest looked up from reference TRBV9 and TRBJ2-2): DSGVTQTPKHLITATGQRVTLRCSPRSGDLSVYWYQQSLDQGLQFLIQYYNGEERAKGNILERFSAQQFPDLHSELNLSSLELGDSALYFCASSGSSGRAGDTGELFFGEGSRLTVL.

The chain joins TRBV12-3 or TRBV12-4 to TRBJ2-1; 8 nucleotides line up with TRBD1. With 7 bases clipped from V and 4 bases from J, the junction kept 6 bases outside the gene matches. The CDR3 is 14 residues long. CDR3 nucleotides: TGTGCCAGCATCTCGGACAGGGTGTACAATGAGCAGTTCTTC. Its protein product is CASISDRVYNEQFF.

CDR3 in amino acids: CASSPLAGLTDTQYF. Here the CDR3 DNA reads TGTGCCAGCAGCCCCCTAGCGGGACTCACAGATACGCAGTATTTT. The genes are TRBV7-3 and TRBJ2-3; 9 bases agree with TRBD2. The CDR3 has 15 amino acids. Germline CDR1 reads SGHTA; CDR2 reads FQGTGA. The J segment lost 2 bases and the V segment lost 5 bases, leaving 5 bases of the junction unmatched.

This chain links TRBV5-1 with TRBJ2-3; weak D call: TRBD2 (6 bases). Germline V gene lookup returns CDR1 SGHRS and CDR2 YFSETQ. V lost 6 bases to trimming and J lost 3 bases, with 14 bases between them. The CDR3 contains 14 residues. Here the CDR3 reads CASTGGMGTDTQYF. DNA of the CDR3: TGCGCCAGCACGGGCGGGATGGGGACAGATACGCAGTATTTT.

This clonotype appeared a few times. The rearrangement links TRBV5-1 to TRBJ1-1, with 12 bases identical to TRBD1. CDR1 SGHRS and CDR2 YFSETQ come from the germline V gene. V shed 4 bases, J shed 10 bases, and the junction held 17 bases outside the gene matches. This CDR3 region has 17 residues. CDR3 sequence reads: CASSPNSGTGGSLSAFF. DNA of the CDR3: TGCGCCAGCAGCCCGAACTCCGGGACAGGGGGCAGCCTTTCAGCTTTCTTT.

The chain uses TRBV18 and TRBJ1-4, with 7 bases that match TRBD1. CDR1 and CDR2 from the germline V gene are KGHSH and LQKENI. The CDR3 consists of 13 residues. V was clipped by 4 bases and J by 10 bases; unmatched bases: 6. DNA for the CDR3: TGTGCCAGCTCACGCGGGACAGATGGAAAACTGTTTTTT. Amino acid sequence: CASSRGTDGKLFF.

This chain connects TRBV7-3 to TRBJ2-1; D is unresolved. V dropped 0 bases and J dropped 8 bases, with 11 bases sitting between them. Germline lookup yields CDR1 SGHTA and CDR2 FQGTGA. The CDR3 covers 14 residues. For the CDR3, the DNA is TGTGCCAGCAGCTTAACAGGTCTTACTGATGAGCAGTTCTTC. Translating it yields CASSLTGLTDEQFF.

V gene TRBV27 combines with J gene TRBJ2-5, with D possibly matching TRBD2 (6 bases). The germline V and J ends were trimmed by 3 bases and 7 bases, with 12 bases remaining between them. The CDR3 has 13 amino acids. The germline CDR1 and CDR2 sequences are MNHEY and SMNVEV (reference sequence). Here the CDR3 DNA reads TGTGCCAGCAGTTTTGGCGGGAAGGGGACCCAGTACTTC. Translation gives CASSFGGKGTQYF.

This clonotype was counted a single time. This sequence joins TRBV29-1 and TRBJ2-3; 7 bases map to TRBD2. Germline lookup yields CDR1 SQVTM and CDR2 ANQGSEA. Losses at the gene ends were 3 bases for V and 5 bases for J; bases not matched to a gene: 5. This CDR3 region has 13 residues. CDR3 protein: CSVEAGELDTQYF. CDR3 DNA: TGCAGCGTTGAGGCGGGAGAACTAGATACGCAGTATTTT.

This clonotype occurred once. J is TRBJ1-2 and V is TRBV29-1; D is undetermined. V lost 5 bases and J 8 bases, leaving 12 bases between the germline ends. Germline V gives CDR1 SQVTM, CDR2 ANQGSEA. This CDR3 spans 11 amino acids. The CDR3, as DNA: TGCAGCGTTCCTAAAGCAAACGGCTACACCTTC. Protein product: CSVPKANGYTF.

The chain has TRBV28 and TRBJ2-7; D remains unclear. The DNA end is a closer match to TRBJ2-5, so the J assignment may be wrong. Germline V gene lookup returns CDR1 MDHEN and CDR2 SYDVKM. The CDR3 has 15 amino acids. CDR3 in amino acids: CASSLTPPREETQYF. CDR3 sequence (DNA): TGTGCCAGCAGTTTAACCCCCCCTAGGGAAGAGACCCAGTACTTC.

There are a few counts of this clonotype. V gene TRBV12-3 or TRBV12-4 combines with J gene TRBJ2-2; D tentatively reads TRBD1 or TRBD2 (5 bases each). The CDR3 loop spans 17 amino acids. CDR3: CTTKPLTSRGRTGELFF. The CDR3 nucleotides read TGTACCACCAAGCCCCTAACCTCGAGGGGCCGGACCGGGGAGCTGTTTTTT.

This clonotype was seen only a few times. The chain recombines TRBV4-3 with TRBJ1-6; D not certain. Between the trimmed V and J ends, which lost 0 bases and 7 bases, there was a span of 13 bases. This CDR3 is 16 amino acids long. Germline-derived CDR1 and CDR2 are LGHNA and YSLEER. The CDR3 loop is CASSQDETASNSPLHF. As DNA, the CDR3 is TGCGCCAGCAGCCAAGACGAAACAGCCTCAAATTCACCCCTCCACTTT.

This clonotype was observed a handful of times. DNA for the CDR3: TGTGCCAGCAGTTTAGGGGGGGCTGACGAGCAGTACTTC. Protein sequence: CASSLGGADEQYF. The V and J genes are TRBV28 and TRBJ2-7, with D possibly TRBD2 on 7 matching bases. Trimming pared 2 bases from V and 5 bases from J, leaving 10 bases between. Germline CDR1 is MDHEN and CDR2 is SYDVKM. The CDR3 totals 13 residues. The full variable domain, its missing parts supplied by reference TRBV28 and TRBJ2-7, is DVKVTQSSRYLVKRTGEKVFLECVQDMDHENMFWYRQDPGLGLRLIYFSYDVKMKEKGDIPEGYSVSREKKERFSLILESASTNQTSMYLCASSLGGADEQYFGPGTRLTVT.

The rearrangement links TRBV4-1 to TRBJ2-1; no clear D. The CDR3 spans 15 residues. Trimming took off 4 bases at V and 5 bases at J, with 15 bases between the two ends. The V gene's germline CDR1 is MGHRA and CDR2 YSYEKL. This chain's CDR3 is CASSPLPRFNNEQFF. CDR3 DNA sequence: TGCGCCAGCAGCCCCCTCCCCAGGTTTAACAATGAGCAGTTCTTC.

The chain employs TRBV28 and TRBJ1-1, with D perhaps matching TRBD1 (5 bases). Germline V gene data show CDR1 as MDHEN and CDR2 as SYDVKM. This CDR3 region has 13 residues. The V and J ends lost 6 bases and 0 bases respectively, with 8 bases between them. CDR3 sequence: CASRGPLNTEAFF. The CDR3 DNA reads TGTGCCAGCAGGGGACCCCTGAACACTGAAGCTTTCTTT.

To note about this clonotype: Its ends do not fully match the called genes, so a read error is possible. The genes are TRBV29-1 and TRBJ2-1, with 7 bases matching TRBD2. CDR3 length: 16 residues. The V gene's germline CDR1 is SQVTM and CDR2 ANQGSEA. This CDR3 is CSVETRAGSSSNEQFF. Here the CDR3 DNA reads TGCAGCGTTGAAACGAGAGCGGGGAGCTCCTCCAATGAGCAGTTCTTC.

This clonotype was seen many times. The chain uses TRBV2 and TRBJ2-1; D might be TRBD1 (5 bases). Germline CDR1 reads SNHLY; CDR2 reads FYNNEI. The CDR3 covers 12 residues. V was clipped by 5 bases and J by 8 bases, with 10 bases between them. The CDR3 DNA reads TGTGCCAGCAGTCCAGGGTGGGATGAGCAGTTCTTC. Translated, it gives CASSPGWDEQFF.

The sample holds one count of this clonotype. The chain couples TRBV12-3 or TRBV12-4 to TRBJ2-1; 9 nucleotides align to TRBD1. Judging by the DNA end, TRBJ2-5 fits better; the J call may be wrong. The CDR3 sequence is 18 residues long. The CDR3 sequence is CASRGIPGQGRGKETQYF. DNA for the CDR3: TGTGCCAGCAGAGGCATTCCGGGACAGGGTAGAGGTAAAGAGACCCAGTACTTC.

This chain's CDR3 is CASSQDYSGGRGYTF. The CDR3 bases are TGTGCCAGCAGCCAAGATTACTCAGGGGGGCGTGGCTACACCTTC. The rearrangement joins TRBV4-2 to TRBJ1-2, with 7 bases that match TRBD1. V was pared by 0 bases and J by 7 bases, with 8 bases of the junction left unmatched. There are 15 residues in the CDR3. Germline V gene data show CDR1 as LGHNA and CDR2 as YNFKEQ.

This clonotype has only a few counts. The chain combines TRBV21-1 with TRBJ1-1; TRBD1, as called in the table, went unchecked against the DNA. TRBV21-1 corresponds to a pseudogene. The CDR3 runs to 15 residues. CDR3 amino acids: CASPPSGQGVTEAFF. The CDR3 bases are TGTGCCAGCCCCCCATCCGGACAGGGAGTCACTGAAGCTTTCTTT.